This entry features one TCR beta chain sequence. The antigen is undetermined. The treatment denotes: roughly 19 received Ad26.COV2.S at low or high dose, single or two shots; 5 received placebo; per-sample allocation not given. The investigators took samples on day 63 after the first vaccine or placebo injection. In Boston, an adult donor aged 18-55 years took part. The germline gives CDR1 SGHNT, CDR2 YYREEE (reference sequence). The CDR3 runs 14 residues. Losses at the gene ends were 4 bases for V and 1 base for J; bases not matched to a gene: 3. The data were taken from a study of Ad26.COV2.S vaccination and SARS-CoV-2 variants. Study details: Into the muscle, Ad26.COV2.S was dosed once or twice, 56 days apart.

Here immunoSEQ multiplex PCR was the method, and the copy in TCRdb shows in-frame clones only, minus some. The data contain about 320,000 clones, more than 70% of them singletons. The study's findings and limits: The analyses of TCR breadth and depth may have understated the size of total T cell responses. Spike-specific TCR breadth was greater after Ad26.COV2.S than placebo.

The input for sequencing was peripheral blood, taken in a trial of Ad26.COV2.S vaccine versus placebo. The genes are TRBV5-4 and TRBJ2-5; 8 bases line up with TRBD2. The receptor comes from a person aged 18-65 years who received the Ad26.COV2.S COVID-19 vaccine or a placebo. CDR3 residues: CASSPGGGQETQYF. Here the CDR3 DNA reads TGTGCCAGCAGCCCCGGGGGGGGCCAAGAGACCCAGTACTTC.